A selection of T cell receptor beta chains follows, all from one sample in a study of neurological immune-mediated disorders. TCRdb itself ran the 5' RACE reads through MiXCR, one entry per CDR3 protein. The sample has tens of thousands of distinct CDR3 sequences, 9% to 12% seen once. The specimen sequenced was PBMCs. These receptors all come from a woman in her forties with HTLV-1-associated myelopathy (HAM/TSP). Each CDR3 is given without its conserved first and last residue. Fields, in order: J gene, D gene, V gene, CDR3 length, CDR3 protein. A D gene is named only where the DNA matches it firmly.

TRBJ1-1	TRBD1	TRBV9	12	ASSVTGVNTEAF
TRBJ2-1	.	TRBV12-3/TRBV12-4	13	ASTRYGGPDNEQF
TRBJ2-1	.	TRBV15	12	ATSRLTRVNEQF
TRBJ1-1	.	TRBV5-1	13	ASSFPRQWGSEAF
TRBJ2-1	TRBD1	TRBV4-1	15	ASSQARDSMPYNEQF
TRBJ2-1	TRBD2	TRBV4-1	14	ASSLELAGVYNEQF
TRBJ2-7	TRBD1	TRBV7-2	13	ASSLVAQGAGEQY
TRBJ2-7	.	TRBV3-1	14	ASSQVRRTHDYEQY
TRBJ2-1	.	TRBV20-1	8	SASNNEQF
TRBJ1-1	.	TRBV5-1	13	ASSLGRAMNTEAF
TRBJ2-2	.	TRBV5-1	13	ASSWALQGTGELF
TRBJ1-5	TRBD1	TRBV12-5	15	ASGLVLGQGLNQPQH
TRBJ1-1	.	TRBV20-1	11	SARNISNTEAL
TRBJ2-3	TRBD1	TRBV9	13	ASSVGQGRTDTQY
TRBJ2-5	.	TRBV3-1	9	ASGERETQY
TRBJ2-5	TRBD1	TRBV11-3	12	ASSRGDSKETQY
TRBJ2-5	.	TRBV3-1	10	ASSPESVTQY
TRBJ1-4	TRBD1	TRBV29-1	10	SVGQGNEKLF
TRBJ2-5	.	TRBV4-1	14	ASSQECRALQETQY
TRBJ2-4	TRBD2	TRBV20-1	14	SARDRRSGGANIQY
TRBJ2-1	.	TRBV4-3	15	ASSQEGQGSGYNEQF
TRBJ1-3	TRBD1	TRBV9	13	ASGLTGQNLNTIY
TRBJ2-7	.	TRBV14	11	ASTNNPTYEQY
TRBJ2-7	TRBD2	TRBV12-3/TRBV12-4	13	ASSSSSGGPYEQY
TRBJ2-1	TRBD2	TRBV5-1	15	ASRPGLAGGLMNEQF
TRBJ2-1	TRBD2	TRBV12-3/TRBV12-4	18	ASSLVQLVTSGGFYNEYF
TRBJ2-3	TRBD2	TRBV3-1	14	ASSQDKRGITDTQY
TRBJ1-6	.	TRBV4-1	13	ASSQDTGRNSPLH
TRBJ2-1	TRBD2	TRBV7-8	12	ASSWTSGYNEQF
TRBJ2-1	.	TRBV7-8	13	ASSWRRGTGGEQF
TRBJ2-3	TRBD1	TRBV12-3/TRBV12-4	11	ASRGDRGDTQY